The entry that follows covers one T cell receptor beta chain sequence. This record belongs to a study of shared clonotypes between healthy human individuals. Naive CD8 isolation took CD45RO-negative cells positively selected for CCR7 and excluded terminally differentiated effector memory CD45RA+ cells. Trimming shortened V by 2 bases and J by 1 base, and 11 bases separated the two germline ends. This CDR3 comprises 16 residues. Germline lookup yields CDR1 MDHEN and CDR2 SYDVKM. Repertoires were generated with immunoSEQ multiplex PCR, while TCRdb's copy carries only in-frame clones and drops some. The top ten hold 1.1% of the sample, which has about 2 million clones, about 95% seen once.

This clonotype was obtained from a man aged 18 to 29 in good health. The rearrangement uses TRBV28 and TRBJ1-4; tentatively, D is TRBD1 (6 bases). Sequenced material: naive CD8+ T cells sorted from blood. The CDR3 is CASSLNTGLTNEKLFF. In DNA, the CDR3 is TGTGCCAGCAGTTTAAATACAGGGCTAACTAATGAAAAACTGTTTTTT.